Presented here are 26 T cell receptor beta chains from one specimen sequenced in a study of T-cell reconstitution after alpha-beta-depleted transplantation in children. The authors prepared the TCRbeta library with unique molecular identifiers. A single record per CDR3 protein comes from TCRdb applying MiXCR to the PCR reads. This sample carries about 400,000 distinct CDR3 sequences, roughly 14% of them seen once, and the ten largest clones take 3.5% to 4.5%. The sequenced sample was PBMCs, obtained from the stem cell graft. These receptors came from a human donor who donated a stem cell graft to a child with Fanconi anemia.

This clonotype was seen a handful of times. V and J are TRBV29-1 and TRBJ2-2; no reliable D call. Per germline, CDR1 SQVTM and CDR2 ANQGSEA. The CDR3 covers 12 residues. Trimming pared 7 bases from V and 2 bases from J, leaving 8 bases between. The chain's CDR3 is CSATPNTGELFF. The CDR3, as DNA: TGCAGCGCGACCCCAAACACCGGGGAGCTGTTTTTT.

This sequence joins TRBV2 and TRBJ2-3, with no clear D. CDR1 is SNHLY, CDR2 FYNNEI, per germline. This CDR3 contains 12 residues. The V end lost 7 bases, the J end lost 0 bases, and 5 bases lay between the germline ends. The CDR3 DNA follows: TGTGCCAGCAAGGAGAGCACAGATACGCAGTATTTT. Protein: CASKESTDTQYF.

This chain uses TRBV11-2 with TRBJ2-3, with 10 bases matching TRBD2. Germline values: CDR1 SGHAT, CDR2 FQNNGV. The J segment lost 2 bases and the V segment lost 5 bases, leaving 7 bases of the junction unmatched. This CDR3 comprises 16 residues. The CDR3 nucleotides are TGTGCCAGCAGCCTAGGACTAGCGGAACACACAGATACGCAGTATTTT. Protein product: CASSLGLAEHTDTQYF. Supplemented by reference TRBV11-2 and TRBJ2-3, the full variable domain reads EAGVAQSPRYKIIEKRQSVAFWCNPISGHATLYWYQQILGQGPKLLIQFQNNGVVDDSQLPKDRFSAERLKGVDSTLKIQPAKLEDSAVYLCASSLGLAEHTDTQYFGPGTRLTVL.

V and J are TRBV20-1 and TRBJ2-7; D ambiguous. Germline loops: CDR1 DFQATT, CDR2 SNEGSKA (reference sequence). Trimming took 7 bases from V and 3 from J, leaving 10 bases between them. There are 11 residues in the CDR3. The CDR3 sequence is CSVGRIYEQYF. CDR3 nucleotide sequence: TGCAGTGTTGGACGGATCTACGAGCAGTACTTC.

In its sample, this clonotype was seen a few times. The rearrangement joins TRBV29-1 to TRBJ1-1; the match to TRBD1 covers 10 bases. This CDR3 contains 13 residues. Germline loops: CDR1 SQVTM, CDR2 ANQGSEA. Germline trimming cut 7 bases from V and 6 bases from J; bases unmatched to any gene: 8. The CDR3 is CSAPGQGSPEAFF. CDR3 nucleotide sequence: TGCAGCGCTCCGGGACAGGGGAGTCCTGAAGCTTTCTTT.

In this sample, this clonotype turned up many times. The chain has TRBV29-1 and TRBJ1-1; D gene unclear. The CDR3 is made up of 13 amino acids. V lost 4 bases and J 5 bases, leaving 14 bases between the germline ends. The germline V gene encodes CDR1 SQVTM and CDR2 ANQGSEA. In nucleotides, the CDR3 is TGCAGCGTTGGGCAGGTAACGGGGACTGAAGCTTTCTTT. Protein product: CSVGQVTGTEAFF.

This clonotype came up a few times. The chain has TRBV2 and TRBJ2-7; the D gene is possibly TRBD1 (6 bases). In germline, CDR1 is SNHLY, CDR2 FYNNEI. The V end was cut by 6 bases, the J end by 4 bases, with 13 bases between. CDR3 length: 13 residues. CDR3 sequence reads: CASRVETGYEQYF. For the CDR3, the DNA is TGTGCCAGCAGGGTAGAAACAGGGTACGAGCAGTACTTC.

This sequence joins TRBV24-1 and TRBJ2-2; 9 positions agree with TRBD1. Germline V gives CDR1 KGHDR, CDR2 SFDVKD. With 4 bases clipped from V and 3 bases from J, the junction kept 5 bases outside the gene matches. The CDR3 totals 16 residues. The CDR3 DNA sequence: TGTGCCACCAGTGAGCGGACAGGGGATTACACCGGGGAGCTGTTTTTT. It translates to CATSERTGDYTGELFF.

This clonotype was counted many times. The V gene is TRBV18, the J gene TRBJ2-1; D may match TRBD1 or TRBD2 (6 bases each). The CDR3 totals 16 residues. Trimming stripped 3 bases from V and 9 bases from J, with 21 bases between. Germline-derived CDR1 and CDR2 are KGHSH and LQKENI. CDR3 nucleotide sequence: TGTGCCAGCTCACCCTTGGAGGGGGGCCCAGTTACTGAGCAGTTCTTC. This gives the protein CASSPLEGGPVTEQFF.

This clonotype was seen a few times. The chain is built from TRBV29-1 and TRBJ2-5; 7 bases map to TRBD1. V shed 4 bases and J 7 bases; nucleotides not matched to a gene: 9. Germline values: CDR1 SQVTM, CDR2 ANQGSEA. This CDR3 region has 13 residues. The chain's CDR3 is CSVGDSPEGTQYF. In DNA form, the CDR3 reads TGCAGCGTTGGGGACAGCCCCGAAGGGACCCAGTACTTC.

This rearrangement joins TRBV28 to TRBJ1-1, with D unresolved. The germline V gene encodes CDR1 MDHEN and CDR2 SYDVKM. V lost 8 bases, J lost 3 bases, and 7 bases lay in between. The CDR3 consists of 11 residues. The CDR3 DNA reads as TGTGCCAGCGGCCGCGACACTGAAGCTTTCTTT. Protein: CASGRDTEAFF.

The chain employs TRBV7-6 and TRBJ2-2, with D possibly matching TRBD1 (5 bases). Per germline, CDR1 SGHVS and CDR2 FNYEAQ. The V gene lost 4 bases and the J gene lost 6 bases, with 18 bases spanning the gap. CDR3 length equals 16 residues. CDR3 coding DNA: TGTGCCAGCAGCTCCTACGGACACCTTAGGGCCGGGGAGCTGTTTTTT. It translates to CASSSYGHLRAGELFF.

This clonotype was counted between two and nine times. The chain links TRBV12-3 or TRBV12-4 to TRBJ1-2; D gene ambiguous. Trimming removed 8 bases at V and 3 bases at J, with 7 bases between. This CDR3 has 11 amino acids. The DNA of the CDR3 is TGTGCCAGCCAAGAAGACTATGGCTACACCTTC. This translates into CASQEDYGYTF.

This sequence joins TRBV18 and TRBJ2-7; no firm D call. Trimming removed 0 bases from V and 3 bases from J, with 9 bases in between. The CDR3 is 14 amino acids. Germline CDR1 reads KGHSH; CDR2 reads LQKENI. As DNA, the CDR3 is TGTGCCAGCTCACCACCGCAGAGGAACTACGAGCAGTACTTC. Translated, it gives CASSPPQRNYEQYF. Combining the CDR3 with reference TRBV18 and TRBJ2-7 gives the whole variable domain NAGVMQNPRHLVRRRGQEARLRCSPMKGHSHVYWYRQLPEEGLKFMVYLQKENIIDESGMPKERFSAEFPKEGPSILRIQQVVRGDSAAYFCASSPPQRNYEQYFGPGTRLTVT.

On this clonotype: No conserved phenylalanine or tryptophan ends this CDR3, so it is likely a read error. This chain connects TRBV2 to TRBJ1-1; 7 nucleotides agree with TRBD1. There are 14 residues in the CDR3. Looked up from germline, CDR1 is SNHLY and CDR2 is FYNNEI. After removal of 3 bases from V and 10 bases from J, the junction contained 11 bases not matched to a gene. In DNA form, the CDR3 reads TGTGCCAGCAGTGATTATAGGACAGGCCCCTCAGCTTTCTCT. Translating gives CASSDYRTGPSAFS.

This rearrangement joins TRBV6-1 to TRBJ1-2, with D perhaps TRBD1 (5 bases). The CDR3 has 15 residues. Trimming shortened V by 3 bases and J by 4 bases, and 15 bases separated the two germline ends. Germline loops: CDR1 MNHNS, CDR2 SASEGT. CDR3 in amino acids: CASSEGHPSIYGYTF. The CDR3 region has the DNA TGTGCCAGCAGTGAGGGGCATCCTTCTATCTATGGCTACACCTTC.

The sample holds many counts of this clonotype. V is TRBV18 and J is TRBJ1-1, with a tentative D call TRBD1 (5 bases). The V end was cut by 2 bases, the J end by 11 bases, with 12 bases between. The germline V gene has CDR1 KGHSH and CDR2 LQKENI. The CDR3 extends over 12 amino acids. The CDR3 nucleotides are TGTGCCAGCTCACCAGCGGGGGAATGGGCTTTCTTT. As protein: CASSPAGEWAFF.

This clonotype was seen only a few times. The gene calls are TRBV5-1 and TRBJ1-3; D perhaps matches TRBD1 (6 bases). CDR3 length: 14 residues. V shed 5 bases and J shed 7 bases, with 16 bases lying between them. The germline V gene has CDR1 SGHRS and CDR2 YFSETQ. CDR3 residues: CASSQDSGLNTIYF. For the CDR3, the DNA is TGCGCCAGCAGTCAGGACAGTGGACTTAACACCATATATTTT. The entire variable domain, with the rest obtained from reference TRBV5-1 and TRBJ1-3, is as follows: KAGVTQTPRYLIKTRGQQVTLSCSPISGHRSVSWYQQTPGQGLQFLFEYFSETQRNKGNFPGRFSGRQFSNSRSEMNVSTLELGDSALYLCASSQDSGLNTIYFGEGSWLTVV.

The chain combines TRBV12-3 or TRBV12-4 with TRBJ2-1, with TRBD2 identical over 12 bases. V lost 5 bases, J lost 13 bases, and 12 bases stayed unmatched. The CDR3 is 15 amino acids. For the CDR3, the DNA is TGTGCCAGCAGTCCCGGGACTAGCGGGTACAAGGGACAGTTCTTC. It yields the protein CASSPGTSGYKGQFF.

In its sample, this clonotype was seen a few times. This chain uses TRBV20-1 with TRBJ2-7; D not resolved. V was pared by 7 bases and J by 3 bases, with 22 bases between. Germline V lookup: CDR1 DFQATT, CDR2 SNEGSKA (reference sequence). The CDR3 is 15 amino acids. The CDR3 spells CSVPGPGWRNYEQYF. CDR3 DNA sequence: TGCAGTGTCCCCGGGCCGGGTTGGAGAAACTACGAGCAGTACTTC.

This clonotype was recorded a few times. J is TRBJ1-4 and V is TRBV29-1, with D perhaps matching TRBD1 (6 bases). The CDR3 extends over 12 amino acids. Trimming shortened V by 7 bases and J by 4 bases, and 10 bases separated the two germline ends. Germline assignment: CDR1 SQVTM and CDR2 ANQGSEA. The CDR3 region is CSAGGSNEKLFF. CDR3 DNA sequence: TGCAGCGCTGGGGGCAGTAATGAAAAACTGTTTTTT.

This clonotype came up a few times. The V gene is TRBV12-3 or TRBV12-4, the J gene TRBJ1-2, with 7 bases matching TRBD1. With V trimmed by 6 bases and J by 13 bases, 14 bases remained unmatched. This CDR3 has 13 residues. In nucleotides, the CDR3 is TGTGCCAGCAGCCGGGACAGATCATCAAGGTCCACCTTC. This sequence encodes CASSRDRSSRSTF.

This clonotype was counted at least ten times. The chain's CDR3 is CSAREYPGHTYNEQFF. CDR3 bases: TGCAGTGCTAGAGAATACCCGGGACATACCTACAATGAGCAGTTCTTC. This chain connects TRBV20-1 to TRBJ2-1; a weak D match, TRBD1 (6 bases). Per germline, CDR1 DFQATT and CDR2 SNEGSKA (reference sequence). Trimming pared 0 bases from V and 2 bases from J, leaving 14 bases between. The CDR3 consists of 16 residues.

This clonotype was seen repeatedly, ten times or more. The chain recombines TRBV5-1 with TRBJ2-1; 9 nucleotides align to TRBD1. CDR1 and CDR2 (germline): SGHRS, YFSETQ. Unmatched junction bases numbered 2, after V lost 3 bases and J lost 4 bases. This CDR3 region has 14 residues. CDR3 sequence: CASSSGQGYNEQFF. The DNA for the CDR3 is TGCGCCAGCAGCTCGGGACAGGGTTACAATGAGCAGTTCTTC.

This clonotype occurred a few times. The chain employs TRBV10-3 and TRBJ1-2; weak D call: TRBD1 (5 bases). Trimming cost V 0 bases and J 2 bases, with 10 bases left between them. Germline CDR1 ENHRY, CDR2 SYGVKD. This CDR3 has 15 amino acids. The CDR3 DNA reads as TGTGCCATCAGTGAGTCGGGGACCGAAAACTATGGCTACACCTTC. Its protein product is CAISESGTENYGYTF.

CDR3 sequence reads: CASSLEGRKLYGYTF. DNA of the CDR3: TGTGCCAGCAGTTTAGAGGGACGGAAACTTTATGGCTACACCTTC. The rearrangement links TRBV28 to TRBJ1-2; D possibly corresponds to TRBD1 (5 bases). The germline gives CDR1 MDHEN, CDR2 SYDVKM. CDR3 length: 15 amino acids. V lost 2 bases, J lost 5 bases, and 15 bases lay in between.